The rows below give T cell receptor beta chains drawn from one sample of a study of cytomegalovirus exposure and HLA in healthy donors. TCRdb's copy holds only in-frame clones and misses some; the assay was immunoSEQ multiplex PCR. The table lists about 82,000 clones, around 94% of them singletons. Sequencing was done on a sample of PBMCs. The receptors originated from a man aged 18 to 30 in good health and CMV-seronegative. Each CDR3 is given with its conserved first and last residue. D genes are given only for firm matches. Not all rows give a size; the values are once, few, many and, for expanded clones, a class.

clone_size,j_call,d_call,v_call,cdr3_nt,cdr3_aa
.,TRBJ1-1,.,TRBV15,TGTGCCACCAGCAACAGACTGAACACTGAAGCTTTCTTT,CATSNRLNTEAFF
.,TRBJ2-1,TRBD2,TRBV11-3,TGTGCCAGCAGCCCCGGGACTAGCGGGAGTAATGGTGAGCAGTTCTTC,CASSPGTSGSNGEQFF
once,TRBJ2-7,.,TRBV15,TGTGCCACCAGCAGCGGGAGTTTTCCGGCCGAGCAGTACTTC,CATSSGSFPAEQYF
.,TRBJ2-1,TRBD1,TRBV6-1,TGTGCCATCATCCCGGGACAGGGGTACAATGAGCAGTTCTTC,CAIIPGQGYNEQFF
.,TRBJ1-5,TRBD1,TRBV6-5,TGTGCCAGCAGTTTAGGGACAGTCGATCAGCCCCAGCATTTT,CASSLGTVDQPQHF
.,TRBJ2-7,TRBD1,TRBV5-8,TGTGCCAGCAGCTCCCGGTTTAGGGGGCGCTACGAGCAGTACTTC,CASSSRFRGRYEQYF
once,TRBJ1-4,.,TRBV11-2,TGTGCCAGCAGCCCCCGGACAGCACTTGCAACTAATGAAAAACTGTTTTTT,CASSPRTALATNEKLFF
.,TRBJ1-5,.,TRBV2,TGTGCCAGCAGTCCCACAGGTAGCAATCAGCCCCAGCATTTT,CASSPTGSNQPQHF
once,TRBJ1-1,TRBD1,TRBV10-3,TGTGCCACCCAGTCCGGGGACAGACATTTACCCATGAAGGACACTGAAGCTTTCTTT,CATQSGDRHLPMKDTEAFF
.,TRBJ1-5,.,TRBV6-1,TGTGCCAGCAGTCGGACAGTTTCTCAGCCCCAGCATTTT,CASSRTVSQPQHF